A single sample is the source of the 5 T cell receptor beta chains below, sequenced in a study of OX40 agonist ivuxolimab in advanced cancers. Sequencing was performed with immunoSEQ multiplex PCR; in TCRdb, only in-frame clones are kept and a portion is missing. The sample lists approximately 83,000 clones, about 84% occurring once. Specimen: CD4+ or CD8+ T cells sorted from blood, collected in a trial of the OX40 agonist ivuxolimab. The source is an adult with an advanced solid tumor such as melanoma, head and neck, liver or kidney cancer.

The CDR3 here is CASSVVDIYLNTEAFF. DNA for the CDR3: TGTGCCAGCAGCGTAGTTGACATCTACCTGAACACTGAAGCTTTCTTT. The chain recombines TRBV9 with TRBJ1-1, with D unresolved. Germline CDR1 SGDLS, CDR2 YYNGEE. Between the trimmed V and J ends, which lost 0 bases and 0 bases, there was a span of 12 bases. The CDR3 is 16 amino acids.

The chain joins TRBV6-1 to TRBJ1-6; no clear D gene. CDR3 length equals 14 residues. Trimming removed 5 bases from V and 7 bases from J, with 12 bases in between. Germline V CDR1 and CDR2: MNHNS, SASEGT. The CDR3 nucleotides read TGTGCCAGCAGTTTCACGGACGGCAATTCACCCCTCCACTTT. Translating gives CASSFTDGNSPLHF.

This clone has just a few counts. This rearrangement joins TRBV19 to TRBJ1-3, with D uncertain. Trimming cost V 5 bases and J 4 bases, with 3 bases left between them. The germline gives CDR1 LNHDA, CDR2 SQIVND (reference sequence). There are 11 residues in the CDR3. CDR3 residues: CASSLGNTIYF. CDR3 nucleotides: TGTGCCAGTAGTCTCGGAAACACCATATATTTT.

This chain joins TRBV4-2 and TRBJ2-7; D gene uncertain. V was trimmed by 1 base and J by 3 bases, leaving 7 bases between them. The CDR3 contains 13 residues. The germline gives CDR1 LGHNA, CDR2 YNFKEQ. The CDR3 DNA reads TGTGCCAGCAGCCAAGCCCAGGACTACGAGCAGTACTTC. Residues: CASSQAQDYEQYF.

The chain is built from TRBV19 and TRBJ1-2; D ambiguous. Per germline, CDR1 LNHDA and CDR2 SQIVND (reference sequence). Trimming shortened V by 6 bases and J by 8 bases, and 16 bases separated the two germline ends. The CDR3 length is 13 residues. CDR3 sequence (DNA): TGTGCCAGTAGAGAGGTGGGCAGCGACGGCTACACCTTC. Its protein product is CASREVGSDGYTF.